These 19 T cell receptor beta chains originate from one sample sequenced in a study of blood T cells in healthy people across ages. The use of a sample-barcoded 5' primer and a J-beta primer mix characterized a second PCR of roughly 7 to 12 cycles. MiXCR was run by TCRdb on the 5' RACE reads, yielding one entry per CDR3 protein. The sample shows some 1.6 million distinct CDR3 sequences, around 35% of them seen only once. What was sequenced was blood. All receptors come from a woman in her thirties in good health.

On this clonotype: The final CDR3 position lacks the conserved phenylalanine or tryptophan, pointing to a likely read error. The V and J genes are TRBV20-1 and TRBJ2-5, with D unclear. This CDR3 is 12 amino acids long. Trimming took 7 bases from V and 0 from J, leaving 9 bases between them. Germline assignment: CDR1 DFQATT and CDR2 SNEGSKA (reference sequence). The CDR3 bases are TGCAGTGTGTATGGAGACCAAGAGACCCAGTACTCC. Translated, it gives CSVYGDQETQYS.

The rearrangement joins TRBV4-1 to TRBJ1-2, with TRBD1 matching over 8 bases. Per the germline V gene, CDR1 is MGHRA and CDR2 is YSYEKL. V shed 0 bases and J 5 bases; nucleotides not matched to a gene: 8. The CDR3 extends over 16 amino acids. The CDR3 DNA sequence: TGCGCCAGCAGCCAAGATGGGCAGGGGGCTGGGTATGGCTACACCTTC. Protein product: CASSQDGQGAGYGYTF.

The V gene is TRBV6-2 or TRBV6-3, the J gene TRBJ2-1; tentatively, D is TRBD2 (5 bases). V was trimmed by 10 bases and J by 3 bases, leaving 10 bases between them. The CDR3 totals 12 residues. Germline V gene data show CDR1 as MNHEY and CDR2 as SVGEGT. The CDR3 DNA is TGTGCCACCACGGAGGACTACAATGAGCAGTTCTTC. Protein: CATTEDYNEQFF.

V is TRBV3-1 and J is TRBJ2-1; 8 bases are shared with TRBD2. This CDR3 comprises 16 residues. The J segment lost 6 bases and the V segment lost 1 base, leaving 8 bases of the junction unmatched. Germline assignment: CDR1 LGHDT and CDR2 YNNKEL (reference sequence). The CDR3 is CASSQGGGGPTNEQFF. The CDR3 DNA reads TGTGCCAGCAGCCAAGGTGGCGGGGGGCCTACCAATGAGCAGTTCTTC.

This clonotype was detected many times. The genes are TRBV20-1 and TRBJ2-7; 10 nucleotides align to TRBD2. Germline V lookup: CDR1 DFQATT, CDR2 SNEGSKA (reference sequence). The CDR3 contains 16 residues. The J segment lost 6 bases and the V segment lost 3 bases, leaving 14 bases of the junction unmatched. The CDR3 loop reads CSASVVLPSGSSEQYF. As DNA, the CDR3 is TGCAGTGCTAGTGTCGTCCTGCCTAGCGGGAGCTCCGAGCAGTACTTC.

The chain has TRBV20-1 and TRBJ1-2; the D gene is possibly TRBD1 (6 bases). Germline V lookup: CDR1 DFQATT, CDR2 SNEGSKA (reference sequence). V was pared by 1 base and J by 6 bases, with 18 bases between. The CDR3 length is 15 residues. CDR3 residues: CSARGYREEGDGYTF. CDR3 nucleotide sequence: TGCAGTGCTAGAGGGTACAGGGAGGAGGGTGATGGCTACACCTTC.

This clonotype was seen many times. The genes are TRBV20-1 and TRBJ2-7; a possible D gene is TRBD1 (6 bases). The V end lost 3 bases, the J end lost 6 bases, and 15 bases lay between the germline ends. This CDR3 comprises 13 residues. CDR1 and CDR2 (germline): DFQATT, SNEGSKA (reference sequence). Here the CDR3 reads CSARVPTGPEQYF. The DNA for the CDR3 is TGCAGTGCTAGGGTCCCCACAGGGCCCGAGCAGTACTTC.

This clonotype appeared a few times. The V and J genes are TRBV3-1 and TRBJ2-3; 13 bases match TRBD2. The CDR3 has 20 amino acids. V dropped 1 base and J dropped 2; count of bases not matched to a gene: 12. Per the germline V gene, CDR1 is LGHDT and CDR2 is YNNKEL (reference sequence). Here the CDR3 DNA reads TGTGCCAGCAGCCAAGTATTAAGACTAGCGGGAGGAGAAGACACAGATACGCAGTATTTT. Protein sequence: CASSQVLRLAGGEDTDTQYF.

The chain joins TRBV6-1 to TRBJ2-7, with no clear D. Germline assignment: CDR1 MNHNS and CDR2 SASEGT. The CDR3 has 12 amino acids. Trimming pared 6 bases from V and 6 bases from J, leaving 12 bases between. CDR3 amino acids: CASSRTVTEQYF. In DNA form, the CDR3 reads TGTGCCAGCAGCCGTACGGTCACCGAGCAGTACTTC.

The rearrangement joins TRBV28 to TRBJ2-3; D gene ambiguous. The V gene's germline CDR1 is MDHEN and CDR2 SYDVKM. The CDR3 is made up of 13 amino acids. Trimming removed 1 base at V and 5 bases at J, with 7 bases between. CDR3 protein: CASSLFQRDTQYF. The CDR3 region has the DNA TGTGCCAGCAGTTTATTCCAGAGAGATACGCAGTATTTT.

This clonotype was recorded a few times. V gene TRBV18 combines with J gene TRBJ1-1, with D maybe TRBD1 (6 bases). The germline gives CDR1 KGHSH, CDR2 LQKENI. V lost 5 bases to trimming and J lost 1 base, with 32 bases between them. The CDR3 extends over 21 amino acids. CDR3 DNA: TGTGCCAGCTCATCCGAGACGCTTACAGGAAGAGGAGCAGGGGCGAACACTGAAGCTTTCTTT. This translates into CASSSETLTGRGAGANTEAFF.

This clonotype was seen only a few times. The chain carries TRBV3-1 and TRBJ2-7; D tentatively fits TRBD1 or TRBD2 (5 bases each). This CDR3 region has 15 residues. Germline V gene sequence: CDR1 LGHDT, CDR2 YNNKEL (reference sequence). V lost 0 bases and J 4 bases, leaving 13 bases between the germline ends. The CDR3 DNA follows: TGTGCCAGCAGCCAAGAGCAGGGAGTGGAGTACGAGCAGTACTTC. Translation gives CASSQEQGVEYEQYF.

There are a few counts of this clonotype. The chain has TRBV20-1 and TRBJ2-7, with 11 bases lining up with TRBD2. This CDR3 has 16 amino acids. Germline values: CDR1 DFQATT, CDR2 SNEGSKA (reference sequence). V lost 7 bases to trimming and J lost 3 bases; unmatched junction nucleotides: 14. The CDR3 loop is CSGRLAGSVGRYEQYF. CDR3 in DNA: TGCAGTGGGAGACTAGCGGGATCAGTTGGGCGCTACGAGCAGTACTTC.

This clonotype was found a few times. The V gene is TRBV4-1, the J gene TRBJ2-5; D is unresolved. Germline assignment: CDR1 MGHRA and CDR2 YSYEKL. The CDR3 extends over 15 amino acids. The V gene lost 4 bases and the J gene lost 4 bases, with 16 bases spanning the gap. The CDR3 DNA sequence: TGCGCCAGCAGCCTTCGGGTGGAAGCGCTAGAGACCCAGTACTTC. Its protein is CASSLRVEALETQYF.

The rearrangement links TRBV20-1 to TRBJ1-5; D gene unclear. Trimming took 2 bases from V and 0 from J, leaving 2 bases between them. This CDR3 spans 12 amino acids. Per germline, CDR1 DFQATT and CDR2 SNEGSKA (reference sequence). CDR3 nucleotide sequence: TGCAGTGCTAGATATAGCAATCAGCCCCAGCATTTT. As protein: CSARYSNQPQHF.

This clonotype occurred once. J is TRBJ1-4 and V is TRBV10-3; 7 positions agree with TRBD1. Trimming took 1 base from V and 4 from J; bases not matched to a gene: 3. Germline V lookup: CDR1 ENHRY, CDR2 SYGVKD. This CDR3 region has 15 residues. The CDR3 DNA is TGTGCCATCAGTGAGTTCCGGGACAGTAATGAAAAACTGTTTTTT. Translating it yields CAISEFRDSNEKLFF.

The V and J genes are TRBV7-8 and TRBJ1-2; 7 positions agree with TRBD1. Germline trimming cut 1 base from V and 8 bases from J; bases unmatched to any gene: 7. The CDR3 runs 14 residues. Germline V CDR1 and CDR2: SGHVS, FQNEAQ. This CDR3 is CASSLGGGTEGYTF. Here the CDR3 DNA reads TGTGCCAGCAGCTTAGGAGGGGGGACAGAGGGCTACACCTTC.

This clonotype was found a few times. DNA of the CDR3: TGCAGTGCTAGAACAAGGACTAGCAGGAACCGCGCTCGGGCAGATACGCAGTATTTT. Translating it yields CSARTRTSRNRARADTQYF. The gene calls are TRBV20-1 and TRBJ2-3, with TRBD2 matching 8 bases. V was clipped by 2 bases and J by 4 bases; unmatched bases: 20. The CDR3 runs 19 residues. CDR1 DFQATT and CDR2 SNEGSKA come from the germline V gene (reference sequence).

This clonotype was detected a few times. V is TRBV7-2 and J is TRBJ2-7, with D possibly being TRBD1 (5 bases). V dropped 5 bases and J dropped 0 bases, with 14 bases sitting between them. Looked up from germline, CDR1 is SGHTA and CDR2 is FQGNSA. The CDR3 spans 15 residues. The DNA for the CDR3 is TGTGCCAGCAGCCACCCGACAGTCGGCTCCTACGAGCAGTACTTC. Its translation is CASSHPTVGSYEQYF.